This T cell receptor beta chain was identified in a study of cytomegalovirus exposure and HLA in healthy donors. On the study more broadly: Earlier work reported 110 million or so unique TCR beta sequences from about 200 million T cells.

Trimming left V 0 bases short and J 5 bases short, with 8 bases between. The germline CDR1 and CDR2 sequences are MNHEY and SVGAGI. The CDR3 runs to 14 residues. Whole-study findings and limits: Several top significant clusters appeared, in a later analysis, to be linked to common viral pathogens. TRBV6-2, TRBV6-3 and other indistinguishable V segments were excluded.

Points on this clone: Its antigen remains unidentified.

13 Jbeta primers and 60 Vbeta primers were used for the PCR. Produced via immunoSEQ multiplex PCR; TCRdb's table is partial and in-frame only. The repertoire has about 160,000 clones, about four fifths of them found once; the top ten carry about 10%. The sample consisted of PBMCs. This rearrangement joins TRBV6-5 to TRBJ1-5, with a weak D call TRBD1 (6 bases). The receptor comes from a man aged 45-65 years in good health and CMV-seropositive. DNA of the CDR3: TGTGCCAGCAGTTACTCGCAGGGGTATCAGCCCCAGCATTTT. Translation gives CASSYSQGYQPQHF.